This entry is about one T cell receptor beta chain. Its antigen is not identified. 13 Jbeta primers and 60 Vbeta primers were used for the PCR. The protocol was immunoSEQ multiplex PCR, while the TCRdb copy is restricted to in-frame clones and leaves out a portion. The sample records under 150,000 clones, approximately 86% being singletons. The CDR3 contains 15 residues. Germline V gene sequence: CDR1 MNHEY, CDR2 SMNVEV (reference sequence). V trimming: 5 bases; J trimming: 1 base; junction bases outside the gene matches: 5. This entry is derived from a study of cytomegalovirus exposure and HLA in healthy donors. Study results and limitations: A missense DCLRE1C variant was associated with V- and J-gene trimming of TCR beta chains in a later analysis, and an independent cohort replicated the association.

Sequencing used PBMCs. The sequence came from a boy between 10 and 17 years old in good health and CMV-seronegative. This chain joins TRBV27 and TRBJ2-1; TRBD1 matches at 7 bases. The chain's CDR3 is CASSDRESSYNEQFF. The CDR3 DNA sequence: TGTGCCAGCAGTGACAGGGAGTCGTCCTACAATGAGCAGTTCTTC.